The 13 T cell receptor beta chains reported below all come from one sample, sequenced in a study of brain T cells in children with intractable seizures. TCRdb's table, derived via immunoSEQ multiplex PCR, lists solely in-frame clones and lacks some. The sample has about 110,000 clones; 94% are singletons. The sequences come from peripheral blood, collected at surgery. The receptors stem from a boy under two years old with hemimegalencephaly and intractable seizures.

The chain's CDR3 is CSASVQSRTGELFF. The CDR3 nucleotides are TGCAGTGCTAGTGTACAGTCCCGCACCGGGGAGCTGTTTTTT. The rearrangement joins TRBV20-1 to TRBJ2-2; D ambiguous. The germline V and J ends were trimmed by 3 bases and 4 bases, with 12 bases remaining between them. This CDR3 spans 14 amino acids. Per the germline V gene, CDR1 is DFQATT and CDR2 is SNEGSKA (reference sequence).

In its sample, this clone was seen once. The V and J genes are TRBV6-5 and TRBJ1-5; D is ambiguous. The CDR3 is 14 residues long. Trimming left V 5 bases short and J 6 bases short, with 14 bases between. The germline V gene encodes CDR1 MNHEY and CDR2 SVGAGI. This CDR3 reads CASSKDHRGQPQHF. CDR3 in DNA: TGTGCCAGCAGTAAGGACCATCGCGGTCAGCCCCAGCATTTT.

The rearrangement joins TRBV5-1 to TRBJ2-7; D gene ambiguous. The CDR3 extends over 12 amino acids. V lost 0 bases, J lost 6 bases, and 7 bases lay in between. In germline, CDR1 is SGHRS, CDR2 YFSETQ. The CDR3 nucleotides read TGCGCCAGCAGCTTGGACCGTTCCGAGCAGTACTTC. Translation: CASSLDRSEQYF.

This clone was seen just once. This chain joins TRBV7-9 and TRBJ2-5; 13 bases match TRBD2. This CDR3 spans 15 amino acids. V lost 4 bases, J lost 1 base, and 0 bases stayed unmatched. Germline assignment: CDR1 SEHNR and CDR2 FQNEAQ (reference sequence). As DNA, the CDR3 is TGTGCCAGCAGCTGGACTAGCGGGGGCCAAGAGACCCAGTACTTC. This translates into CASSWTSGGQETQYF.

This clone was seen just once. V usage is TRBV6-5 and J usage is TRBJ2-7, with 7 bases lining up with TRBD2. Germline CDR1 is MNHEY and CDR2 is SVGAGI. The CDR3 sequence is 15 residues long. J lost 6 bases, V lost 0 bases, and 8 bases had no gene match. CDR3 region: CASSYSGGRTSEQYF. CDR3 sequence (DNA): TGTGCCAGCAGTTACTCGGGCGGGAGAACCTCCGAGCAGTACTTC.

The V and J genes are TRBV5-6 and TRBJ2-7; TRBD1 might be the D (5 bases). Germline V gives CDR1 SGHDT, CDR2 YYEEEE. V was cut by 2 bases and J by 0 bases, with 15 bases left in between. The CDR3 contains 16 residues. The CDR3 nucleotides read TGTGCCAGCAGCTTCATTGGCCAGGGAACCTCCTACGAGCAGTACTTC. Translating it yields CASSFIGQGTSYEQYF. The entire variable domain, with the rest obtained from reference TRBV5-6 and TRBJ2-7, is as follows: DAGVTQSPTHLIKTRGQQVTLRCSPKSGHDTVSWYQQALGQGPQFIFQYYEEEERQRGNFPDRFSGHQFPNYSSELNVNALLLGDSALYLCASSFIGQGTSYEQYFGPGTRLTVT.

CDR3 DNA: TGCAGTGCTAGTGTTCTAACACGAGGAGTGGTCTATGGCTACACCTTC. Translation gives CSASVLTRGVVYGYTF. The chain links TRBV20-1 to TRBJ1-2; D uncertain. The CDR3 contains 16 residues. Germline V gene lookup returns CDR1 DFQATT and CDR2 SNEGSKA (reference sequence). V was shortened by 3 bases and J by 4 bases, with 21 bases between the two germline ends.

The DNA for the CDR3 is TGTGCCAGCAGTTTATCGCGGGGGACTGAAGCTTTCTTT. Translated: CASSLSRGTEAFF. The rearrangement uses TRBV27 and TRBJ1-1, with D tentatively TRBD1 (5 bases). Deletions cut 0 bases from V and 5 bases from J, with 7 bases between. CDR3 length: 13 amino acids. Per the germline V gene, CDR1 is MNHEY and CDR2 is SMNVEV (reference sequence).

The chain combines TRBV7-7 with TRBJ2-7; TRBD2 matches at 14 bases. Trimming cost V 4 bases and J 2 bases; bases outside gene matches: 10. This CDR3 contains 18 residues. From germline, CDR1 is SSHAT and CDR2 FNYEAQ (reference sequence). The DNA for the CDR3 is TGTGCCAGCAGCTCCCTAAAGACTAGCGGGAGGGCCACCTACGAGCAGTACTTC. Protein product: CASSSLKTSGRATYEQYF.

The chain uses TRBV7-2 and TRBJ2-7; D perhaps matches TRBD2 (6 bases). V lost 3 bases and J lost 3, with 12 bases in between. There are 14 residues in the CDR3. The germline V gene encodes CDR1 SGHTA and CDR2 FQGNSA. Here the CDR3 reads CASSFSPGGYEQYF. Here the CDR3 DNA reads TGTGCCAGCAGCTTCTCCCCCGGGGGCTACGAGCAGTACTTC. The full variable domain, its missing parts supplied by reference TRBV7-2 and TRBJ2-7, is GAGVSQSPSNKVTEKGKDVELRCDPISGHTALYWYRQSLGQGLEFLIYFQGNSAPDKSGLPSDRFSAERTGGSVSTLTIQRTQQEDSAVYLCASSFSPGGYEQYFGPGTRLTVT.

The rearrangement links TRBV7-3 to TRBJ2-2, with D possibly being TRBD1 (5 bases). Germline values: CDR1 SGHTA, CDR2 FQGTGA. This CDR3 is 14 amino acids long. V was pared by 5 bases and J by 10 bases, with 17 bases between. As DNA, the CDR3 is TGTGCCAGCAGCCCCCAGGGTGAGTCGGCGGAGCTGTTTTTT. Translation: CASSPQGESAELFF. The full variable domain, its missing parts supplied by reference TRBV7-3 and TRBJ2-2, is GAGVSQTPSNKVTEKGKYVELRCDPISGHTALYWYRQSLGQGPEFLIYFQGTGAADDSGLPNDRFFAVRPEGSVSTLKIQRTERGDSAVYLCASSPQGESAELFFGEGSRLTVL.

The V gene is TRBV2, the J gene TRBJ2-4; 9 positions agree with TRBD1. V was clipped by 7 bases and J by 3 bases; unmatched bases: 4. The germline CDR1 and CDR2 sequences are SNHLY and FYNNEI. This CDR3 is built from 14 residues. CDR3 DNA: TGTGCCAGCAACCCGACAGGGGGCAAAAACATTCAGTACTTC. This codes for CASNPTGGKNIQYF.

The chain employs TRBV5-5 and TRBJ1-6; TRBD1 matches at 9 bases. J was trimmed by 9 bases and V by 0 bases; bases with no gene match: 10. Germline lookup yields CDR1 SGHKS and CDR2 YYEKEE (reference sequence). CDR3 length: 17 amino acids. CDR3 protein: CASSLGLPGQGGSPLHF. The CDR3 coding sequence is TGTGCCAGCAGCTTGGGACTGCCGGGACAGGGAGGTTCACCCCTCCACTTT.